This T cell receptor (beta chain) was sequenced during a study of technical replicates of blood from a few donors. This clone was picked up one time. CDR1 and CDR2 (germline): SSHAT, FNYEAQ (reference sequence). This CDR3 spans 14 amino acids. Deletions cut 3 bases from V and 2 bases from J, with 10 bases between. The method was immunoSEQ multiplex PCR; TCRdb's version includes in-frame clones alone and lacks a portion of them. This repertoire shows some 90,000 clones, approximately 95% found once; its top ten account for roughly 0.33%. The TCR comes from a human donor in good health. The sequenced sample was T cells isolated from PBMCs. V gene TRBV7-7 combines with J gene TRBJ2-5; possibly TRBD2 for D (5 bases). In DNA, the CDR3 is TGTGCCAGCAGCTTTTCGAGGGAGCAAGAGACCCAGTACTTC. It yields the protein CASSFSREQETQYF.